These T cell receptor beta chains were read from a single sample in a study of cytomegalovirus exposure and HLA in healthy donors. Sequenced by immunoSEQ multiplex PCR; TCRdb stores in-frame clones only, minus some. The sample yields roughly 110,000 clones, roughly 87% seen once. Sample: PBMCs. The receptors were gathered from a man between 25 and 39 years old in good health and CMV-seropositive. The CDR3 runs from the conserved cysteine through the conserved F or W. D genes are given only for firm matches. Some rows mark clone size as missing; the rest say once, few, many or name a class of expanded clone.

v_call	j_call	cdr3_length	d_call	clone_size	cdr3_aa	cdr3_nt
TRBV18	TRBJ2-3	14	.	.	CASCRDTSTDTQYF	TGTGCCAGCTGCCGGGACACCAGCACAGATACGCAGTATTTT
TRBV21-1	TRBJ1-1	15	.	.	CASSKGLRTDYEAFF	TGTGCCAGCAGCAAAGGGCTGAGGACTGACTATGAAGCTTTCTTT
TRBV25-1	TRBJ1-1	13	.	.	CASSEYERERVCF	TGTGCCAGCAGTGAATACGAAAGGGAGCGTGTTTGCTTT
TRBV23-1	TRBJ1-4	14	TRBD1	.	CASSPEHRGEKLFF	TGCGCCAGCAGCCCCGAGCACAGGGGCGAAAAACTGTTTTTT
TRBV14	TRBJ1-1	17	.	.	CASSQDYGQSMNTEAFF	TGTGCCAGCAGCCAAGATTACGGACAGTCTATGAACACTGAAGCTTTCTTT
TRBV5-1	TRBJ2-7	14	TRBD1	.	CASRTGTGSYEQYF	TGCGCCAGCAGAACCGGGACAGGCTCCTACGAGCAGTACTTC
TRBV6-1	TRBJ2-3	14	.	.	CASMIQRSVDTQYF	TGTGCCAGCATGATCCAGCGGTCCGTCGATACGCAGTATTTT
TRBV11-2	TRBJ2-5	16	TRBD2	once	CASSPPGLAGLETQYF	TGTGCCAGCAGCCCCCCCGGGCTAGCGGGATTAGAGACCCAGTACTTC
TRBV19	TRBJ1-3	17	TRBD1	once	CASSIRGTDRSGNTIYF	TGTGCCAGTAGTATAAGGGGGACAGACCGCTCTGGAAACACCATATATTTT
TRBV6-6	TRBJ1-3	13	.	few	CASSISSGNTIYF	TGTGCCAGCTCGATTAGCTCTGGAAACACCATATATTTT
TRBV2	TRBJ2-1	15	TRBD1	.	CASTPDRGAVNEQFF	TGTGCCAGCACCCCGGACAGGGGCGCTGTCAATGAGCAGTTCTTC
TRBV14	TRBJ1-5	16	.	.	CASSQQADYSNQPQHF	TGTGCCAGCAGCCAGCAGGCGGACTATAGCAATCAGCCCCAGCATTTT
TRBV5-1	TRBJ2-5	13	.	few	CASSLTAQETQYF	TGCGCCAGCAGTTTAACTGCCCAAGAGACCCAGTACTTC
TRBV5-5	TRBJ1-1	14	.	.	CASSYGGSYTEAFF	TGTGCCAGCAGCTATGGGGGGAGTTACACTGAAGCTTTCTTT
TRBV28	TRBJ2-7	13	.	.	CASSLAQGGEQYF	TGTGCCAGCAGTTTAGCGCAGGGTGGCGAGCAGTACTTC
TRBV23-1	TRBJ1-6	15	TRBD1	.	CASTQSRDRASPLHF	TGCGCCAGCACACAAAGCCGGGACAGGGCTTCACCCCTCCACTTT
TRBV5-1	TRBJ2-1	14	.	.	CASSILGGYNEQFF	TGCGCCAGCAGCATCTTAGGGGGATACAATGAGCAGTTCTTC
TRBV7-2	TRBJ2-7	12	.	.	CASSIYRAEQYF	TGTGCCAGCAGCATTTACAGGGCCGAGCAGTACTTC
TRBV7-8	TRBJ2-6	15	.	.	CASSLGHSGANGLTF	TGTGCCAGCAGCTTAGGCCACTCTGGGGCCAACGGCCTGACTTTC
TRBV18	TRBJ2-7	14	.	.	CASSPPGLGSEQYF	TGTGCCAGCTCACCACCCGGGTTGGGGAGCGAGCAGTACTTC
TRBV30	TRBJ2-5	12	.	.	CAWSLYQETQYF	TGTGCCTGGAGCCTGTACCAAGAGACCCAGTACTTC
TRBV7-9	TRBJ2-2	15	.	.	CASSLARTLIGELFF	TGTGCCAGCAGCTTAGCGCGCACTCTGATCGGGGAGCTGTTTTTT
TRBV5-1	TRBJ2-5	16	TRBD2	.	CASTTGAGGPQETQYF	TGCGCCAGCACGACGGGGGCGGGGGGTCCCCAAGAGACCCAGTACTTC
TRBV2	TRBJ2-3	16	TRBD2	.	CASSRLAGQGADTQYF	TGTGCCAGCAGTCGACTAGCGGGGCAGGGGGCAGATACGCAGTATTTT
TRBV6-4	TRBJ1-2	15	.	.	CASSPDSQPNYGYTF	TGTGCCAGCAGTCCGGACAGCCAGCCTAACTATGGCTACACCTTC
TRBV7-9	TRBJ1-2	14	.	.	CSSSVKEFNYGYTF	TGTTCCAGCAGCGTGAAAGAGTTTAACTATGGCTACACCTTC
TRBV5-1	TRBJ2-5	14	.	.	CASSSIPLDSTQYF	TGCGCCAGCAGCTCGATCCCTCTAGATTCTACCCAGTACTTC
TRBV29-1	TRBJ2-2	13	.	.	CSRGDANTGELFF	TGCAGTCGGGGAGACGCGAACACCGGGGAGCTGTTTTTT
TRBV27	TRBJ2-1	14	.	few	CASISLASYNEQFF	TGTGCCAGCATTTCCCTAGCGTCCTACAATGAGCAGTTCTTC
TRBV4-2	TRBJ2-2	16	TRBD1	.	CASSQVGQGDTGELFF	TGTGCCAGCAGCCAAGTAGGACAGGGAGACACCGGGGAGCTGTTTTTT
TRBV2	TRBJ2-1	18	TRBD2	.	CASSEEGTSGLSYNEQFF	TGTGCCAGCAGTGAAGAGGGGACTAGCGGGTTATCCTACAATGAGCAGTTCTTC
TRBV30	TRBJ2-1	16	TRBD2	.	CAWSTGEGGEYNEQFF	TGTGCCTGGAGTACTGGCGAGGGAGGGGAGTACAATGAGCAGTTCTTC
TRBV5-6	TRBJ2-2	14	.	.	CASSFISGAGELFF	TGTGCCAGCAGCTTTATCTCGGGGGCCGGGGAGCTGTTTTTT
TRBV6-1	TRBJ1-6	15	TRBD1	.	CASSDRTGSGSPLHF	TGTGCCAGCAGTGACCGGACAGGCTCGGGGTCACCCCTCCACTTT
TRBV5-1	TRBJ2-5	16	TRBD2	.	CASSPWTSGAQETQYF	TGCGCCAGCAGCCCATGGACTAGCGGGGCGCAAGAGACCCAGTACTTC
TRBV2	TRBJ2-2	19	TRBD2	few	CASSDGGLAGGPDTGELFF	TGTGCCAGCAGTGATGGGGGACTAGCGGGGGGGCCAGACACCGGGGAGCTGTTTTTT
TRBV5-6	TRBJ1-2	14	.	once	CASSLRQGTYGYTF	TGTGCCAGCAGCTTGCGGCAGGGGACCTATGGCTACACCTTC
TRBV7-2	TRBJ2-1	15	.	.	CASSLESSSYNEQFF	TGTGCCAGCAGCTTAGAGTCCAGTTCCTACAATGAGCAGTTCTTC
TRBV27	TRBJ2-4	15	.	.	CASSLGTAPKNIQYF	TGTGCCAGCAGTTTAGGCACCGCACCCAAAAACATTCAGTACTTC
TRBV7-2	TRBJ2-5	12	TRBD2	.	CFSGTYQETQYF	TGCTTTAGCGGGACGTACCAAGAGACCCAGTACTTC
TRBV25-1	TRBJ1-6	14	TRBD1	.	CASERGQGNSPLHF	TGTGCCAGTGAACGTGGACAGGGTAATTCACCCCTCCACTTT
TRBV5-1	TRBJ1-1	18	TRBD1	.	CASSQLIFSGQGNTEAFF	TGCGCCAGCAGCCAACTAATCTTTTCGGGACAGGGGAACACTGAAGCTTTCTTT